This TCR beta chain was recorded in a study of T cells in Graves' hyperthyroidism and ophthalmopathy (dated by TCRdb to the late 2010s). Turning to the overall study: Peripheral blood was sampled at the time of initial diagnosis, prior to any treatment. To identify TCR V-J signatures that set the groups apart, the researchers used a discovery cohort of about a hundred patients, made up of about 44 with Graves' ophthalmopathy and 55 to 65 with stable Graves' hyperthyroidism. Prospective prediction of ophthalmopathy was tested in an independent validation cohort consisting of about 19 hyperthyroidism patients and over 15 patients who later progressed to ophthalmopathy. For training and testing, the 100 or so patients in the discovery cohort were randomly divided in a 7:3 ratio. Thyroid tissue and blood T-cell repertoires from six or seven Graves' hyperthyroidism patients were also compared in the study. After sampling, hyperthyroidism patients received methimazole starting at 30 mg daily, and ophthalmopathy patients received high-dose intravenous methylprednisolone. TCR Vbeta CDR3 sequencing of 120 to 150 peripheral blood samples (more than 40 ophthalmopathy, about 80 hyperthyroidism and roughly 17 progressor patients) is reported in the paper. Results the study describes overall, beyond this receptor: A model built on a 13 V-J signature distinguished ophthalmopathy from stable hyperthyroidism, reaching around 87% sensitivity and approximately 81% specificity in cross-validation and 80%/75% in testing. No statistical method was used to set the sample size in advance, and investigators knew the group allocation. During validation, the model predicted progression to ophthalmopathy a median of about 6.5 months ahead of onset, with around 71% sensitivity and less than 85% specificity. Most expanded thyroid clonotypes (frequency above 0.001) were also detected in blood, a finding suggesting that blood repertoires may reflect thyroid immune responses.

The CDR3 runs 16 residues from the cysteine to the phenylalanine. Solely the CDR3 DNA is kept, with 48 bases framed from the first base. The junction carries 16 bases between V and J, which are trimmed by 0 bases and 4 bases respectively. The germline V gene (reference sequence) specifies DFQATT as CDR1 and SNEGSKA as CDR2. This clonotype showed up many times. There is no known antigen for this receptor. There are no base qualities to consult, and no much larger clone falls within one base. Moderately to severely active disease, a Clinical Activity Score of at least 3, a NOSPECS grade of at least 4, and a duration under 3 months were present in ophthalmopathy patients. Exclusion was applied to patients with uncontrolled infections, other autoimmune diseases, pregnancy or lactation. Clinical symptoms, serum thyroxine and TRAb, thyroid ultrasound, and orbital computed tomography formed the basis for the diagnoses. Ficoll-Paque density gradient centrifugation was used to isolate PBMCs from about 10 ml of fresh peripheral blood. Total RNA was extracted using Trizol reagent, and RNA quality was assessed on an Agilent 2100 Bioanalyzer.

The TCR beta CDR3 regions were amplified from RNA transcripts. A first-round RT-PCR of the TCR CDR3 used the HTBI primer set with the Qiagen OneStep RT-PCR kit. Libraries were constructed in a second round of multiplex PCR, after which size selection and purification were performed. The libraries were sequenced on an Illumina HiSeq2000 using paired-end 100 bp reads. The study's processing was this. Raw data were processed with SOAPnuke, discarding reads with adapters, uncalled bases, mean Phred below 15, or no exact constant-primer or identifier match. High-quality paired reads were merged with COPE v1.2.5, and unique nucleotide sequences were defined as clonotypes. MiTCR v1.1 was used to align clonotypes to the IMGT TRBV, TRBD and TRBJ reference segments. The analysis was restricted to V-J combinations with a frequency above 0.0001, which together covered about 99% of the repertoires. The TCS score was defined as the ratio of F50 (clonal expansion) to E x V (chaos), calculated using BLOSUM62-based TCRdist between CDR3 peptides within each V-J. Welch's t-statistics and random forest reduced fewer than 550 V-J features to 13, which were used in a naive Bayes classifier (R e1071). TCRdb cleaned the public reads at Q25 with fastp, built clones with MiXCR and kept in-frame beta chains. Every entry covers one CDR3 protein and lists the most common genes and DNA from its rows. The V and J calls and clone size are TCRdb's, not the authors'. In this sample the table shows about 350,000 distinct CDR3 sequences, about a sixth of which occur a single time. The ten biggest clones cover roughly 16% of the sample.

Sequencing was done on a sample of blood. This TCR was sampled from a middle-aged woman with Graves' ophthalmopathy. Recombination connected TRBV20-1 to TRBJ1-5, with no reliable assignment of the D segment. CDR3 protein: CSARESRSGPNQPQHF. The base sequence is TGCAGTGCTAGAGAAAGCCGCTCCGGGCCAAATCAGCCCCAGCATTTT.